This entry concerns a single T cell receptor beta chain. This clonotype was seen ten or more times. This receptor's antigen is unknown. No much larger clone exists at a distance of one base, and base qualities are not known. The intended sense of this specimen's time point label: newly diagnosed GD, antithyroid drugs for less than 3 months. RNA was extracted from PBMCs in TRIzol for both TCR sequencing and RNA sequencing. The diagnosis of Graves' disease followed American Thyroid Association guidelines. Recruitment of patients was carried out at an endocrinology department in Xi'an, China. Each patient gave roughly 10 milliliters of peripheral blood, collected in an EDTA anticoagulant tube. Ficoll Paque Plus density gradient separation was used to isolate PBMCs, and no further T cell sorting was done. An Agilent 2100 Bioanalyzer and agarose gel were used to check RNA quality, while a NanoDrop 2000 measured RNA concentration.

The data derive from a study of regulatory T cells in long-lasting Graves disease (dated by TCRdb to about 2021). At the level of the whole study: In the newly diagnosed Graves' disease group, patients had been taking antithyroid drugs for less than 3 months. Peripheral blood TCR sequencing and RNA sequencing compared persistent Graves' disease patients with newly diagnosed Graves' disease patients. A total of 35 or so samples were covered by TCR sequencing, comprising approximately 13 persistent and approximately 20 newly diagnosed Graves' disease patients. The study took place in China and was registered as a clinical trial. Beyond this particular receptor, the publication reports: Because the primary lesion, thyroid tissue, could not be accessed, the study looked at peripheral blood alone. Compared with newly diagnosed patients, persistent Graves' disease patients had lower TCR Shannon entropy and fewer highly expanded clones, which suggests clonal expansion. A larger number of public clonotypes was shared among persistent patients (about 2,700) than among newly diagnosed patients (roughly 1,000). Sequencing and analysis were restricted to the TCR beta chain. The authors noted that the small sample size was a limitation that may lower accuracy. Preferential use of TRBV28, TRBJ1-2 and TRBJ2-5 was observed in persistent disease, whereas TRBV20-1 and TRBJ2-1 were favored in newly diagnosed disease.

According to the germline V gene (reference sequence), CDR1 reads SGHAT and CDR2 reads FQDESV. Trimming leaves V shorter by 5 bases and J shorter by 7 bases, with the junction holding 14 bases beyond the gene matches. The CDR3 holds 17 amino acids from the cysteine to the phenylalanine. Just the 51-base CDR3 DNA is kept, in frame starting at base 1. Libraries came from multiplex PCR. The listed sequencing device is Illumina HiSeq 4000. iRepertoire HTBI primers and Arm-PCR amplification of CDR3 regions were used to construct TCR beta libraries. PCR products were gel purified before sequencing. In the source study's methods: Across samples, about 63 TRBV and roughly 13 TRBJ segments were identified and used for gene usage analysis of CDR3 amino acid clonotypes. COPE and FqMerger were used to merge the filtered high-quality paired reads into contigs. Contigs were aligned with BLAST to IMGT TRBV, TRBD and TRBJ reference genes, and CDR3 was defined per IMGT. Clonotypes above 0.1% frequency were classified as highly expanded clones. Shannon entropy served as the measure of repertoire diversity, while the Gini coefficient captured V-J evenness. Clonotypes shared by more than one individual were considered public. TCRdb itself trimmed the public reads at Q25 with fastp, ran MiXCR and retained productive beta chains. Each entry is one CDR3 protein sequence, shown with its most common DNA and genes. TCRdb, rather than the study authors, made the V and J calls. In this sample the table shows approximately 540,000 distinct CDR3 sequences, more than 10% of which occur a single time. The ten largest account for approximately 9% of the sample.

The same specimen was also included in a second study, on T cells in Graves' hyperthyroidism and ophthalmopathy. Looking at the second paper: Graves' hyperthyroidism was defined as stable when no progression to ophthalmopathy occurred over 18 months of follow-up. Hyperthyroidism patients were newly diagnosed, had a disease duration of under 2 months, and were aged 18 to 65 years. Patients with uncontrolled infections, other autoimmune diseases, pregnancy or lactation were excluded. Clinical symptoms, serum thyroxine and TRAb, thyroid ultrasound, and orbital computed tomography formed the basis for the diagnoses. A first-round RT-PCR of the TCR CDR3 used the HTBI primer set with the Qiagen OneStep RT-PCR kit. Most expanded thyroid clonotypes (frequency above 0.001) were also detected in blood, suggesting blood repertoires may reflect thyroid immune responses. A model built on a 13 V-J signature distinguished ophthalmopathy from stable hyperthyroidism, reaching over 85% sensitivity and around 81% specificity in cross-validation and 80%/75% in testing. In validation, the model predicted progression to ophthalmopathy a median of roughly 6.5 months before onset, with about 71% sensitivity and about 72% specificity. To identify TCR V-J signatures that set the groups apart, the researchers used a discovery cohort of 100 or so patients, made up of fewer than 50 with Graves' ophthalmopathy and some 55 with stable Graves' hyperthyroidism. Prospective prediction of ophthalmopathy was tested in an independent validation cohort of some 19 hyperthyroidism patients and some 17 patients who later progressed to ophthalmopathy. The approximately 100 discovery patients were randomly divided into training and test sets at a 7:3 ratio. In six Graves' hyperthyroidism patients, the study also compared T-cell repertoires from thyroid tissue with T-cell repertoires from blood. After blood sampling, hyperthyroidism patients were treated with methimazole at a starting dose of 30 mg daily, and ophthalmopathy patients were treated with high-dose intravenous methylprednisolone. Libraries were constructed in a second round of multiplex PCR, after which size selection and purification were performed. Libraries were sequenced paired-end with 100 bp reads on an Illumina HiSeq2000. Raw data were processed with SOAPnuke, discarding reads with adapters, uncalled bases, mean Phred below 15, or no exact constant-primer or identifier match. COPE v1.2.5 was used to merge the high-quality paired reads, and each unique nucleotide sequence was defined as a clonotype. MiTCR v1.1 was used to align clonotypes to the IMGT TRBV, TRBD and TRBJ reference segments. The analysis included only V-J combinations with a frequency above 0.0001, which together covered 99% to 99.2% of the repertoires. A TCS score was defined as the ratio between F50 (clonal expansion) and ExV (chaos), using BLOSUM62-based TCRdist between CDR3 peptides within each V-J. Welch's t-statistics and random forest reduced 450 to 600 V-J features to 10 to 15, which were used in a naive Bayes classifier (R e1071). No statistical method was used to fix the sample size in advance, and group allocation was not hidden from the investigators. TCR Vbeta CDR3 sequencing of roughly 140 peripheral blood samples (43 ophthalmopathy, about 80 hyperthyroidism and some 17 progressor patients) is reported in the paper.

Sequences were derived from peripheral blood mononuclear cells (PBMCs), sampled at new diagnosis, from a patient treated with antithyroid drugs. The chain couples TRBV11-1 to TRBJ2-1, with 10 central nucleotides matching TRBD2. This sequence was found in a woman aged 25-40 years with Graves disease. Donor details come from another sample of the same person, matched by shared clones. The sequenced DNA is TGTGCCAGCAGCCCGAACGGGGCTAGCGGGAGCTGGAATGAGCAGTTCTTC. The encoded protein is CASSPNGASGSWNEQFF.